This TCR beta chain was profiled in a study of cytomegalovirus exposure and HLA in healthy donors. Study-wide results and caveats: In a later analysis, the majority of CMV-associated beta chains seemingly showed HLA restriction.

It was with 60 Vbeta and 13 Jbeta primers that the PCR ran. Produced via immunoSEQ multiplex PCR; TCRdb's table is partial and in-frame only. The table has nearly 110,000 clones, 80% to 90% seen once. In regard to this clone: The target antigen is unknown.

The length of the CDR3 is 16 residues. Trimming took 3 bases from V and 3 from J; bases not matched to a gene: 4. The germline V gene has CDR1 SGHTA and CDR2 FQGTGA. Sample: PBMCs. The origin of this receptor is a man aged 45-65 years in good health and CMV-seronegative. The chain links TRBV7-3 to TRBJ2-1; 11 bases are shared with TRBD2. The CDR3 sequence: CASSFYGTSGYNEQFF. For the CDR3, the DNA is TGTGCCAGCAGCTTTTATGGGACTAGCGGCTACAATGAGCAGTTCTTC.